The clone carrying this TCR beta chain was counted many times. This CDR3 spans 13 amino acids. V lost 1 base to trimming and J lost 0 bases, with 4 bases between them. CDR1 and CDR2 from the germline V gene are SNHLY and FYNNEI. This entry comes from a study of human T cells and chemical hapten exposure. Time point noted: pre-sensitization, week 0. Documented treatment: therapeutic diphenylcyclopropenone sensitization with weekly scalp DPC. TCRdb reprocessed the RACE reads via MiXCR and lists one record per CDR3 protein. The sample holds approximately 400,000 distinct CDR3 sequences, about 5.1% seen once.

This TCR was sampled from a woman aged 45-65 years with alopecia areata. Some clones in this sample may be carry-over from other donors' samples. Sequencing used whole blood, obtained in connection with sensitization to the hapten diphenylcyclopropenone (DPC). The chain has TRBV2 and TRBJ2-7; unclear D gene. In DNA form, the CDR3 reads TGTGCCAGCAGTGAAGGCAGCTCCTACGAGCAGTACTTC. Translating it yields CASSEGSSYEQYF.